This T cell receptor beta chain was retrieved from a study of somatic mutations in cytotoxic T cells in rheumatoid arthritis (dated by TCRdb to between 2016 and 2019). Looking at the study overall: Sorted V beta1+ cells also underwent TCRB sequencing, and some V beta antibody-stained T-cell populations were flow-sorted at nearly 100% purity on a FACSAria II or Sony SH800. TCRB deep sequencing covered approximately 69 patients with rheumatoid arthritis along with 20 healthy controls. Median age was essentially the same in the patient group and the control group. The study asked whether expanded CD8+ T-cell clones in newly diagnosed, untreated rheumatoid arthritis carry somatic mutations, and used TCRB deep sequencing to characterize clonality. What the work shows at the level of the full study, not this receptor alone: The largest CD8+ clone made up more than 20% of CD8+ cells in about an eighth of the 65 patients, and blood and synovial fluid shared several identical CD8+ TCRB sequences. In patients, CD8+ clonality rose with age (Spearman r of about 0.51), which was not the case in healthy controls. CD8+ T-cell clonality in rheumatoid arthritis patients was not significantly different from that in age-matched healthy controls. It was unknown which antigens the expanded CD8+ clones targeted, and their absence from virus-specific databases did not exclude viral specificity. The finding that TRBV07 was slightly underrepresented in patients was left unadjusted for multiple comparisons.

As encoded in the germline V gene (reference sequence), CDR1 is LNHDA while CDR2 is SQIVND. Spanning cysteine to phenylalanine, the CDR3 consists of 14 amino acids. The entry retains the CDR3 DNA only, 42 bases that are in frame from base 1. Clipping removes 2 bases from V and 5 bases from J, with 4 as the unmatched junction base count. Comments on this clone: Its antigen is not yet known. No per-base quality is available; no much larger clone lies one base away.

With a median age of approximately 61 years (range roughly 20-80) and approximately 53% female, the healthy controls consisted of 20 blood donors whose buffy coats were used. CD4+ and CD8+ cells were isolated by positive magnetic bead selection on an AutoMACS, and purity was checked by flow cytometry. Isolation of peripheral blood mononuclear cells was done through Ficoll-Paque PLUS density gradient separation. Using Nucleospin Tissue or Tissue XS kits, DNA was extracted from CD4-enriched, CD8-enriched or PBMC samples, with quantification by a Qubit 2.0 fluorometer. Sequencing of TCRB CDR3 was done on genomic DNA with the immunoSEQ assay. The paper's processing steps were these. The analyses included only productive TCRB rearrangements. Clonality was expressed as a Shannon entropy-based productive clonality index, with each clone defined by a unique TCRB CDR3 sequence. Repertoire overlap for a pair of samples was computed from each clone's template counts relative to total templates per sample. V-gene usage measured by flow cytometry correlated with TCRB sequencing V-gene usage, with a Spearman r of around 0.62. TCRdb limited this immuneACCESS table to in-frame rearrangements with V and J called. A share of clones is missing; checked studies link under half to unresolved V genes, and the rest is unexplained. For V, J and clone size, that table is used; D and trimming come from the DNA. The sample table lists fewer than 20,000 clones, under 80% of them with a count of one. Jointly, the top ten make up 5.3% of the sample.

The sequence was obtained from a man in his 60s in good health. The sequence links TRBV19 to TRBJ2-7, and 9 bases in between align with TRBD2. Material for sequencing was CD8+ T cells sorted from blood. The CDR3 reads CASSIRGLAHEQYF. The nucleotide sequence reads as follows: TGTGCCAGTAGTATAAGGGGACTAGCCCACGAGCAGTACTTC.